Listed here are 21 T cell receptor beta chains from one sample, sequenced in a study of T cell changes during pregnancy in multiple sclerosis. Only in-frame clones appear in the TCRdb table, and some are missing; sequencing was by immunoSEQ multiplex PCR. The table lists 40,000 to 50,000 clones, 80% to 95% of them singletons, with 3.9% in the top ten. The specimen comprised CD8+ T cells from peripheral blood mononuclear cells, sampled after pregnancy. The receptors come from a female donor with multiple sclerosis, enrolled in a pregnancy study.

The chain carries TRBV10-2 and TRBJ1-1; tentative D call: TRBD1 (6 bases). The CDR3 is 10 residues long. The V gene lost 8 bases and the J gene lost 7 bases, with 8 bases spanning the gap. Germline CDR1 and CDR2: WSHSY and SAAADI. The CDR3 DNA reads TGCGCCAGCGGGGGACATGAAGCTTTCTTT. Residues: CASGGHEAFF.

In DNA, the CDR3 is TGTGCCAGCAGTGAAGGCAGCGGGGGGAACACCGGGGAGCTGTTTTTT. Protein sequence: CASSEGSGGNTGELFF. The J gene is TRBJ2-2, the V gene TRBV2, with 8 bases that match TRBD2. The CDR3 runs to 16 residues. The germline V gene encodes CDR1 SNHLY and CDR2 FYNNEI. V dropped 1 base and J dropped 1; count of bases not matched to a gene: 2.

The chain is built from TRBV19 and TRBJ1-5; 8 positions match TRBD1. The V segment lost 8 bases and the J segment 4 bases; nucleotides outside the gene matches: 16. This CDR3 has 17 amino acids. Germline V CDR1 and CDR2: LNHDA, SQIVND (reference sequence). CDR3: CASGDRGGRIWNQPQHF. The CDR3 coding sequence is TGTGCCAGTGGCGACAGGGGAGGACGTATTTGGAATCAGCCCCAGCATTTT.

The chain couples TRBV10-3 to TRBJ1-3; TRBD1 is a possible D gene (5 bases). V was shortened by 0 bases and J by 4 bases, with 13 bases between the two germline ends. The V gene's germline CDR1 is ENHRY and CDR2 SYGVKD. The CDR3 consists of 16 residues. This CDR3 is CAISESRAGGGNTIYF. The CDR3, as DNA: TGTGCCATCAGTGAGTCCCGAGCCGGGGGAGGAAACACCATATATTTT.

The chain joins TRBV2 to TRBJ2-1, with a possible D match to TRBD2 (6 bases). Trimming left V 1 base short and J 4 bases short, with 11 bases between. The CDR3 is 15 residues long. Per the germline V gene, CDR1 is SNHLY and CDR2 is FYNNEI. In DNA form, the CDR3 reads TGTGCCAGCAGTGAAGGGGCTAGCGCATACAATGAGCAGTTCTTC. This encodes CASSEGASAYNEQFF.

The chain employs TRBV7-2 and TRBJ1-5; 11 bases are a match to TRBD1. This CDR3 comprises 16 residues. With V trimmed by 4 bases and J by 3 bases, 5 bases remained unmatched. CDR1 and CDR2 from the germline V gene are SGHTA and FQGNSA. CDR3 in amino acids: CASSSGQGGLNQPQHF. Here the CDR3 DNA reads TGTGCCAGCAGCTCGGGACAGGGGGGTCTCAATCAGCCCCAGCATTTT.

The chain couples TRBV10-1 to TRBJ2-5; 8 nucleotides agree with TRBD1. There are 16 residues in the CDR3. The germline gives CDR1 WNHNN, CDR2 SYGVQD (reference sequence). V was clipped by 1 base and J by 4 bases; unmatched bases: 8. This chain's CDR3 is CASSEFRTGSRETQYF. Here the CDR3 DNA reads TGCGCCAGCAGTGAGTTTCGGACAGGGTCCCGAGAGACCCAGTACTTC.

This chain joins TRBV11-3 and TRBJ2-1; possible D gene TRBD1, 6 bases. Germline V gene lookup returns CDR1 SGHNT and CDR2 YENEEA. With 0 bases removed from V and 4 bases from J, the gap between germline ends came to 19 bases. The CDR3 runs to 18 residues. CDR3 protein: CASSLDQSGALGYNEQFF. Written as DNA, the CDR3 is TGTGCCAGCAGCTTAGATCAGTCAGGGGCTTTGGGATACAATGAGCAGTTCTTC.

The chain carries TRBV4-3 and TRBJ2-7, with no clear D. The CDR3 has 15 residues. Trimming shortened V by 0 bases and J by 4 bases, and 13 bases separated the two germline ends. The germline gives CDR1 LGHNA, CDR2 YSLEER. Written as DNA, the CDR3 is TGCGCCAGCAGCCAAGATCCCCAGGCTACTTACGAGCAGTACTTC. The encoded protein is CASSQDPQATYEQYF.

The chain combines TRBV29-1 with TRBJ2-2; D is perhaps TRBD2 (5 bases). CDR1 and CDR2 (germline): SQVTM, ANQGSEA. This CDR3 spans 14 amino acids. Trimming shortened V by 1 base and J by 0 bases, and 6 bases separated the two germline ends. This CDR3 reads CSVEGGSNTGELFF. In DNA, the CDR3 is TGCAGCGTTGAAGGCGGGTCGAACACCGGGGAGCTGTTTTTT.

This clone showed up just a few times. The rearrangement links TRBV27 to TRBJ2-7; 7 bases agree with TRBD1. Germline CDR1 reads MNHEY; CDR2 reads SMNVEV (reference sequence). The CDR3 sequence is 14 residues long. With 3 bases clipped from V and 0 bases from J, the junction kept 2 bases outside the gene matches. Written as DNA, the CDR3 is TGTGCCAGCAGTTTGGGGGACAGCTCCTACGAGCAGTACTTC. Translated: CASSLGDSSYEQYF.

This clone was found once. The CDR3 loop reads CASSRPGTAYEQYF. The CDR3 coding sequence is TGTGCCAGCAGCCGTCCCGGGACAGCATACGAGCAGTACTTC. This chain links TRBV7-9 with TRBJ2-7; 7 positions match TRBD1. Germline CDR1 is SEHNR and CDR2 is FQNEAQ (reference sequence). The CDR3 consists of 14 residues. Trimming took 5 bases from V and 4 from J; bases not matched to a gene: 8.

The J gene is TRBJ2-3, the V gene TRBV11-2, with D possibly being TRBD1 (6 bases). The CDR3 spans 18 residues. In germline, CDR1 is SGHAT, CDR2 FQNNGV. V gave up 3 bases and J gave up 2 bases, with 21 bases separating them. The CDR3 DNA reads TGTGCCAGCAGCTTTGGGCGCTACAGGGTAAATTTCACAGATACGCAGTATTTT. Amino acid sequence: CASSFGRYRVNFTDTQYF.

The J gene is TRBJ2-1, the V gene TRBV6-4; D may be TRBD2 (5 bases). Germline loops: CDR1 MRHNA, CDR2 SNTAGT. The CDR3 loop spans 11 amino acids. Trimming took off 6 bases at V and 8 bases at J, with 8 bases between the two ends. The CDR3 reads CASSEGHEQFF. CDR3 coding DNA: TGTGCCAGCAGCGAGGGCCATGAGCAGTTCTTC.

In its sample, this clone was seen once. V usage is TRBV5-1 and J usage is TRBJ2-3; tentatively, D is TRBD1 (6 bases). Per the germline V gene, CDR1 is SGHRS and CDR2 is YFSETQ. V shed 5 bases and J shed 1 base, with 17 bases lying between them. CDR3 length: 16 residues. CDR3 in DNA: TGCGCCAGCAGTCTTGTTGGGGGCGCCGGCACAGATACGCAGTATTTT. This encodes CASSLVGGAGTDTQYF. The whole variable domain, remainder taken from reference TRBV5-1 and TRBJ2-3, is KAGVTQTPRYLIKTRGQQVTLSCSPISGHRSVSWYQQTPGQGLQFLFEYFSETQRNKGNFPGRFSGRQFSNSRSEMNVSTLELGDSALYLCASSLVGGAGTDTQYFGPGTRLTVL.

The chain recombines TRBV6-1 with TRBJ2-1, with D unclear. V lost 6 bases, J lost 0 bases, and 9 bases lay in between. CDR1 is MNHNS, CDR2 SASEGT, per germline. There are 14 residues in the CDR3. The CDR3 is CASSGTSSYNEQFF. For the CDR3, the DNA is TGTGCCAGCAGCGGTACGAGCTCCTACAATGAGCAGTTCTTC.

The chain links TRBV6-1 to TRBJ2-7; no clear D gene. The CDR3 totals 13 residues. V gave up 5 bases and J gave up 0 bases, with 8 bases separating them. Germline loops: CDR1 MNHNS, CDR2 SASEGT. CDR3 protein: CASSIHSSYEQYF. CDR3 in DNA: TGTGCCAGCAGTATACACAGCTCCTACGAGCAGTACTTC.

This chain connects TRBV27 to TRBJ2-1, with TRBD2 as a possible D gene (5 bases). The CDR3 totals 15 residues. The germline V and J ends were trimmed by 4 bases and 2 bases, with 12 bases remaining between them. Germline CDR1 is MNHEY and CDR2 is SMNVEV (reference sequence). This CDR3 is CASSSFTGTYNEQFF. The DNA of the CDR3 is TGTGCCAGCAGTTCCTTCACCGGGACCTACAATGAGCAGTTCTTC.

The V call is TRBV11-2, the J call TRBJ2-1, with 10 bases fitting TRBD2. With 5 bases clipped from V and 1 base from J, the junction kept 2 bases outside the gene matches. Per germline, CDR1 SGHAT and CDR2 FQNNGV. The CDR3 consists of 15 residues. In DNA form, the CDR3 reads TGTGCCAGCAGCCTGACTAGCGGGTCCTACAATGAGCAGTTCTTC. Protein: CASSLTSGSYNEQFF. The full variable domain, completed using reference TRBV11-2 and TRBJ2-1, is EAGVAQSPRYKIIEKRQSVAFWCNPISGHATLYWYQQILGQGPKLLIQFQNNGVVDDSQLPKDRFSAERLKGVDSTLKIQPAKLEDSAVYLCASSLTSGSYNEQFFGPGTRLTVL.

This clone has a single count. This chain uses TRBV28 with TRBJ2-7; weak D call: TRBD1 (8 bases). V was pared by 0 bases and J by 2 bases, with 23 bases between. Germline CDR1 reads MDHEN; CDR2 reads SYDVKM. There are 19 residues in the CDR3. Here the CDR3 DNA reads TGTGCCAGCAGTTTATGGCCGGGACAGGATGAGCGGGGTACCTACGAGCAGTACTTC. This gives the protein CASSLWPGQDERGTYEQYF.

The rearrangement links TRBV21-1 to TRBJ1-2; the D call of TRBD1 is as the table states it, not checked on the DNA. TRBV21-1 is a pseudogene segment. The CDR3 runs 13 residues. The CDR3 loop is CASSPDREYGYTF. CDR3 sequence (DNA): TGTGCCAGCAGTCCCGACAGAGAGTATGGCTACACCTTC.